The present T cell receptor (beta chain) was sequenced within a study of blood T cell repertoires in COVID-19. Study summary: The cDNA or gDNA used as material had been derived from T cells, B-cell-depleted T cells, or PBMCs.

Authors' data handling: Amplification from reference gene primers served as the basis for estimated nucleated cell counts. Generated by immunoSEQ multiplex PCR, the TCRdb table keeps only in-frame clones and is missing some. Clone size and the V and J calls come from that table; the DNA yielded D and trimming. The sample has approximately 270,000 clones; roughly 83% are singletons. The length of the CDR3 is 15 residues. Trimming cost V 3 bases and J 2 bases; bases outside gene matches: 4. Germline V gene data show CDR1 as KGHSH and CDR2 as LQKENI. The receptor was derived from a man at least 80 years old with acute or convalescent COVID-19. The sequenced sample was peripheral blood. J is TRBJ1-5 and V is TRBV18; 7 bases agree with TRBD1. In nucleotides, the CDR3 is TGTGCCAGCTCACCTCCAGGGGGTGGCAATCAGCCCCAGCATTTT. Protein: CASSPPGGGNQPQHF.